This passage covers 21 T cell receptor beta chains from one sample sequenced in a study of shared clonotypes between healthy human individuals. Using immunoSEQ multiplex PCR, the repertoire was profiled, and TCRdb retains in-frame clones only, with some absent. In the table there are 950,000 to 1,300,000 clones, more than 65% of which are singletons. What was sequenced was memory CD4+ T cells sorted from blood. Stated subset: CD45RA-negative fraction. The receptors come from a man in his late teens or twenties in good health.

Points on this clone: The same CDR3 is also encoded by other DNA sequences in this sample. The rearrangement links TRBV7-2 to TRBJ2-2, with 8 bases fitting TRBD2. The CDR3 contains 16 residues. Germline CDR1 is SGHTA and CDR2 is FQGNSA. V shed 4 bases and J 2 bases; nucleotides not matched to a gene: 6. The CDR3 nucleotides are TGTGCCAGCAGCTCCCGTACTAGCGGTAACACCGGGGAGCTGTTTTTT. This translates into CASSSRTSGNTGELFF.

This chain joins TRBV10-2 and TRBJ1-3; TRBD1 is a possible D gene (5 bases). The CDR3 has 16 amino acids. In germline, CDR1 is WSHSY, CDR2 SAAADI. Deletions cut 4 bases from V and 0 bases from J, with 13 bases between. The CDR3 here is CASSGTVGGSGNTIYF. CDR3 DNA: TGCGCCAGCAGTGGGACGGTGGGGGGCTCTGGAAACACCATATATTTT.

A remark on this clone: A read error may explain this, as a much larger clone is one base away. The chain combines TRBV2 with TRBJ2-5, with D perhaps given as TRBD1 or TRBD2 (5 bases each). The CDR3 contains 11 residues. The V end was cut by 5 bases, the J end by 5 bases, with 6 bases between. In germline, CDR1 is SNHLY, CDR2 FYNNEI. The CDR3 DNA reads as TGTGCCAGCAGTTGGGGGGAGACCCAGTACTTC. Its protein is CASSWGETQYF.

The J gene is TRBJ1-2, the V gene TRBV2; D call uncertain. The CDR3 is made up of 11 amino acids. The V gene lost 7 bases and the J gene lost 6 bases, with 9 bases spanning the gap. Per germline, CDR1 SNHLY and CDR2 FYNNEI. The CDR3 protein is CASIESDGYTF. In DNA, the CDR3 is TGTGCCAGCATCGAGTCCGATGGCTACACCTTC.

This rearrangement joins TRBV5-4 to TRBJ2-3; a weak D match, TRBD1 (6 bases). The germline CDR1 and CDR2 sequences are SGHNT and YYREEE (reference sequence). The V end was cut by 2 bases, the J end by 4 bases, with 11 bases between. CDR3 length equals 14 residues. CDR3 sequence: CASSFTTGSDTQYF. The DNA for the CDR3 is TGTGCCAGCAGCTTTACGACAGGATCAGATACGCAGTATTTT. Based on the CDR3 plus reference TRBV5-4 and TRBJ2-3, the full variable domain is ETGVTQSPTHLIKTRGQQVTLRCSSQSGHNTVSWYQQALGQGPQFIFQYYREEENGRGNFPPRFSGLQFPNYSSELNVNALELDDSALYLCASSFTTGSDTQYFGPGTRLTVL.

For this clone: This same CDR3 is encoded by further DNA sequences in the sample. The chain has TRBV27 and TRBJ1-3, with D hard to call. CDR3 size: 13 residues. Trimming shortened V by 2 bases and J by 4 bases, and 6 bases separated the two germline ends. Germline V CDR1 and CDR2: MNHEY, SMNVEV (reference sequence). CDR3 nucleotide sequence: TGTGCCAGCAGTTTACGAGAGGGAAACACCATATATTTT. This sequence encodes CASSLREGNTIYF.

A word on this clone: A much larger clone lies one base from this, so it may be a read error. The sample holds other DNA sequences that translate to the same CDR3. The genes are TRBV28 and TRBJ1-2; no reliable D call. V was pared by 2 bases and J by 4 bases, with 5 bases between. The germline CDR1 and CDR2 sequences are MDHEN and SYDVKM. The CDR3 has 12 amino acids. CDR3: CASSLNGYGYTF. The CDR3 DNA follows: TGTGCCAGCAGTTTAAACGGCTATGGCTACACCTTC.

The rearrangement links TRBV30 to TRBJ1-6, with D uncertain. CDR1 is GTSNPN, CDR2 SVGIG, per germline (reference sequence). This CDR3 has 16 residues. Deletions cut 3 bases from V and 0 bases from J, with 12 bases between. CDR3: CAWRDILRSYNSPLHF. The CDR3 nucleotides are TGTGCCTGGAGAGACATACTCCGCTCCTATAATTCACCCCTCCACTTT.

The rearrangement uses TRBV27 and TRBJ1-1, with a weak D call TRBD1 (6 bases). The germline gives CDR1 MNHEY, CDR2 SMNVEV (reference sequence). This CDR3 has 13 residues. The V end lost 5 bases, the J end lost 3 bases, and 10 bases lay between the germline ends. CDR3 protein: CASSRGRDTEAFF. CDR3 nucleotides: TGTGCCAGCAGTAGGGGGAGGGACACTGAAGCTTTCTTT.

The rearrangement uses TRBV9 and TRBJ2-5; 13 bases are shared with TRBD2. The germline V gene has CDR1 SGDLS and CDR2 YYNGEE. There are 15 residues in the CDR3. With 4 bases clipped from V and 6 bases from J, the junction kept 6 bases outside the gene matches. The CDR3, as DNA: TGTGCCAGCAGCCGAACTAGCGGGGGGGTTAAGACCCAGTACTTC. This codes for CASSRTSGGVKTQYF. Full variable domain (remainder filled in from reference TRBV9 and TRBJ2-5): DSGVTQTPKHLITATGQRVTLRCSPRSGDLSVYWYQQSLDQGLQFLIQYYNGEERAKGNILERFSAQQFPDLHSELNLSSLELGDSALYFCASSRTSGGVKTQYFGPGTRLLVL.

The J gene is TRBJ2-7, the V gene TRBV29-1; D is possibly TRBD1 (5 bases). Germline CDR1 SQVTM, CDR2 ANQGSEA. This CDR3 is 11 amino acids long. V was clipped by 1 base and J by 10 bases, with 11 bases between them. CDR3 region: CSVEGTSPQYF. CDR3 nucleotides: TGCAGCGTTGAAGGGACATCCCCCCAGTACTTC.

Regarding this clone: Its ends do not fully match the called genes, so a read error is possible. The V and J genes are TRBV30 and TRBJ2-2; 8 positions agree with TRBD1. The germline V gene encodes CDR1 GTSNPN and CDR2 SVGIG (reference sequence). This CDR3 comprises 15 residues. Here the CDR3 reads CARRIRTGTTGELFF. CDR3 nucleotide sequence: TGTGCCCGGAGGATTAGGACAGGGACTACCGGGGAGCTGTTTTTT. The whole variable domain, remainder taken from reference TRBV30 and TRBJ2-2, is SQTIHQWPATLVQPVGSPLSLECTVEGTSNPNLYWYRQAAGRGLQLLFYSVGIGQISSEVPQNLSASRPQDRQFILSSKKLLLSDSGFYLCARRIRTGTTGELFFGEGSRLTVL.

This clone showed up just a few times. The chain uses TRBV2 and TRBJ1-6; D gene ambiguous. Deletions cut 2 bases from V and 4 bases from J, with 3 bases between. Germline V gene sequence: CDR1 SNHLY, CDR2 FYNNEI. This CDR3 is 13 amino acids long. The CDR3 region has the DNA TGTGCCAGCAGTGAACCGTATAATTCACCCCTCCACTTT. Protein sequence: CASSEPYNSPLHF.

This clone was observed a handful of times. The chain is built from TRBV7-9 and TRBJ2-5, with D perhaps TRBD1 (6 bases). Trimming took off 5 bases at V and 1 base at J, with 17 bases between the two ends. The CDR3 is 16 amino acids. Germline values: CDR1 SEHNR, CDR2 FQNEAQ (reference sequence). The CDR3 sequence: CASSPHGGGIQETQYF. As DNA, the CDR3 is TGTGCCAGCAGCCCCCATGGGGGCGGTATCCAAGAGACCCAGTACTTC.

The chain has TRBV5-1 and TRBJ1-4; D is possibly TRBD1 (6 bases). Germline loops: CDR1 SGHRS, CDR2 YFSETQ. This CDR3 contains 15 residues. The V end lost 2 bases, the J end lost 3 bases, and 11 bases lay between the germline ends. The CDR3 DNA reads TGCGCCAGCAGCTTCACAGGGCTGTCTAATGAAAAACTGTTTTTT. As protein: CASSFTGLSNEKLFF.

The chain combines TRBV29-1 with TRBJ2-3; 7 nucleotides match TRBD1. The CDR3 has 14 amino acids. Germline V CDR1 and CDR2: SQVTM, ANQGSEA. The J segment lost 3 bases and the V segment lost 7 bases, leaving 10 bases of the junction unmatched. Written as DNA, the CDR3 is TGCAGCGCCTCCCGAGGGGGCAGAACAGATACGCAGTATTTT. Protein sequence: CSASRGGRTDTQYF.

This clone was picked up one time. This sequence joins TRBV2 and TRBJ1-6; 9 nucleotides agree with TRBD1. Germline assignment: CDR1 SNHLY and CDR2 FYNNEI. After removal of 3 bases from V and 7 bases from J, the junction contained 4 bases not matched to a gene. The CDR3 is 15 residues long. CDR3 residues: CASSETGGPNSPLHF. The CDR3 coding sequence is TGTGCCAGCAGTGAGACAGGGGGACCCAATTCACCCCTCCACTTT.

The chain carries TRBV5-4 and TRBJ2-3; D ambiguous. V was cut by 4 bases and J by 0 bases, with 6 bases left in between. CDR3 length: 13 residues. Looked up from germline, CDR1 is SGHNT and CDR2 is YYREEE (reference sequence). CDR3 loop: CASSRVSTDTQYF. The DNA of the CDR3 is TGTGCCAGCAGCCGCGTGAGCACAGATACGCAGTATTTT.

The chain employs TRBV9 and TRBJ2-3; 7 nucleotides agree with TRBD2. Germline V gives CDR1 SGDLS, CDR2 YYNGEE. With 3 bases clipped from V and 4 bases from J, the junction kept 23 bases outside the gene matches. CDR3 size: 20 residues. The DNA for the CDR3 is TGTGCCAGCAGCGCCGTGGCGGGAGAGCGGAGGTTCCCGGAGGCAGATACGCAGTATTTT. Translated: CASSAVAGERRFPEADTQYF.

The CDR3 sequence: CASSKELGQPQHF. CDR3 coding DNA: TGTGCCAGCAGCAAAGAATTGGGGCAGCCCCAGCATTTT. This chain connects TRBV27 to TRBJ1-5; D is undetermined. V gave up 6 bases and J gave up 7 bases, with 13 bases separating them. CDR3 length: 13 residues. Germline assignment: CDR1 MNHEY and CDR2 SMNVEV (reference sequence).

The CDR3 loop reads CASSYGVSNQPQHF. The CDR3 bases are TGTGCCAGCAGTTATGGAGTTAGCAATCAGCCCCAGCATTTT. The chain combines TRBV6-1 with TRBJ1-5; D ambiguous. The CDR3 extends over 14 amino acids. V was clipped by 5 bases and J by 0 bases, with 8 bases between them. CDR1 and CDR2 from the germline V gene are MNHNS and SASEGT.